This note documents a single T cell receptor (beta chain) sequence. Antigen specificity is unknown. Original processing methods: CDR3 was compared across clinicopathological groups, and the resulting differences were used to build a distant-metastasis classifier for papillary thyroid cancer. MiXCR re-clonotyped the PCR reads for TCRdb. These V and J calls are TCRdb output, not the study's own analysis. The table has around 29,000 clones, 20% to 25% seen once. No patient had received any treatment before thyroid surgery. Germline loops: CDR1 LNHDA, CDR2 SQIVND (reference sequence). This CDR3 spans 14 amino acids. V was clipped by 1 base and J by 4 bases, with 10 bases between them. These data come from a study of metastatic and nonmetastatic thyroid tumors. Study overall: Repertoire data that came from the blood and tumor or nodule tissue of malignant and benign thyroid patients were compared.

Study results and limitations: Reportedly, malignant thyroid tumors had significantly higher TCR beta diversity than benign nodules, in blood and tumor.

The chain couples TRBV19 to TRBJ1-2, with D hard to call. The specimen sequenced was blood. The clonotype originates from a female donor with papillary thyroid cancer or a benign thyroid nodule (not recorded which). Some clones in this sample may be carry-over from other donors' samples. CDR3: CASSIVGEGYGYTF. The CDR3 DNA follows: TGTGCCAGTAGTATAGTTGGGGAAGGCTATGGCTACACCTTC.